This T cell receptor beta chain was found in a study of tumor-infiltrating lymphocytes in primary liver carcinoma. The wider study: Staging placed the tumors at T1-T3 N0M0, and they measured roughly 4.2 to 10 cm across.

Remarks on this clonotype: Antigen: not known. A clone one base away is much larger, so this may be a read error.

With 500 to 650 ng total RNA as template and a constant-region primer, TCR beta cDNA was made. Each TCR beta library was derived from three nested multiplex PCR rounds that employed slightly modified ARM-PCR. Forward primers for TRBV1-TRBV30 and a C-beta reverse primer served the first two PCR rounds, at about 11 cycles each. Using its own MiXCR run on the multiplex PCR reads, TCRdb lists one record per CDR3 protein. This sample has approximately 92,000 distinct CDR3 sequences, with around 68% found just once. Trimming cost V 0 bases and J 5 bases; bases outside gene matches: 8. CDR3 length: 17 residues. Germline V CDR1 and CDR2: MNHEY, SVGAGI. Joint extraction of RNA and DNA used roughly 20-32 mg of bulk tissue that was unsorted. Those sampled were patients whose primary liver carcinoma was treated by surgical resection. Every patient had chronic HBV infection and was treatment-naive. Broader study findings: Pairs comparing tumor with adjacent tissue or blood overlapped less than pairs drawn from tumor regions.

Specimen: tumor-adjacent normal liver tissue. The chain couples TRBV6-5 to TRBJ2-2; 8 bases match TRBD2. This receptor was identified in a man aged 40-49 years with primary liver carcinoma and hepatitis B virus infection. The CDR3 DNA sequence: TGTGCCAGCAGTTACTCGAGGGCGGTAGCGGGGACCGGGGAGCTGTTTTTT. Protein product: CASSYSRAVAGTGELFF.